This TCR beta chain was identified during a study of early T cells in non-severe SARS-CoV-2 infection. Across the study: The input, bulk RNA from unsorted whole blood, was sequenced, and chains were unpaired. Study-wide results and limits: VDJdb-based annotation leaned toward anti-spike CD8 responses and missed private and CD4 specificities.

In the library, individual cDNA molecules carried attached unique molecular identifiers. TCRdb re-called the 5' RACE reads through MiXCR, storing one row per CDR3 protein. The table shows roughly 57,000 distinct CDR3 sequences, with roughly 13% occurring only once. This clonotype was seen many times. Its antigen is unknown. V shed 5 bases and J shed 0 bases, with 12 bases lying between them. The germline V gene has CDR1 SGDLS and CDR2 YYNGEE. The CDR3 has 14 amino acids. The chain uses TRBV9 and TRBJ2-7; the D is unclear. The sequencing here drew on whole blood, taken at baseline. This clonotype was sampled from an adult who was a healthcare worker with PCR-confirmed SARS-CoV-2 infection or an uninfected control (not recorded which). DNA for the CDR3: TGTGCCAGCAGTCCCGCGGCCGTCTCCTACGAGCAGTACTTC. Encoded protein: CASSPAAVSYEQYF.